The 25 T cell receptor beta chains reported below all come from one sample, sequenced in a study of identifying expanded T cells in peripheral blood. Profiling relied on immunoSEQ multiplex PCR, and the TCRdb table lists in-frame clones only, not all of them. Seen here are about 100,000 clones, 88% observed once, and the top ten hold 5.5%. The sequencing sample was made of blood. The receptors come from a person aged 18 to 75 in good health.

CDR3 region: CASSLDGTGNYGYTF. CDR3 sequence (DNA): TGCGCCAGCAGCTTGGACGGGACAGGGAACTATGGCTACACCTTC. The rearrangement joins TRBV5-1 to TRBJ1-2; 9 nucleotides match TRBD1. Germline V gene data show CDR1 as SGHRS and CDR2 as YFSETQ. There are 15 residues in the CDR3. V was pared by 0 bases and J by 2 bases, with 2 bases of the junction left unmatched.

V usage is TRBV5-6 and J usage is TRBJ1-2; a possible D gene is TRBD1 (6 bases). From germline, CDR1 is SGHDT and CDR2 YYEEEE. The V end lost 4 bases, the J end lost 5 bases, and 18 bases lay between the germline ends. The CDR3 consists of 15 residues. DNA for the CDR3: TGTGCCAGCAGCGTAATACAGGGAATGGTATATGGCTACACCTTC. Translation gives CASSVIQGMVYGYTF. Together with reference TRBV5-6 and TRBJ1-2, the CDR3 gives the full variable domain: DAGVTQSPTHLIKTRGQQVTLRCSPKSGHDTVSWYQQALGQGPQFIFQYYEEEERQRGNFPDRFSGHQFPNYSSELNVNALLLGDSALYLCASSVIQGMVYGYTFGSGTRLTVV.

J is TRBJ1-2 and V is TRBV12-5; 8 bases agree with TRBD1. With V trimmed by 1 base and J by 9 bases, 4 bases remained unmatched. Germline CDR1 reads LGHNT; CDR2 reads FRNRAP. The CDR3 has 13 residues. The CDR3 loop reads CASGLEQGGRYTF. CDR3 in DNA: TGTGCTAGTGGTTTGGAACAGGGGGGGCGCTACACCTTC.

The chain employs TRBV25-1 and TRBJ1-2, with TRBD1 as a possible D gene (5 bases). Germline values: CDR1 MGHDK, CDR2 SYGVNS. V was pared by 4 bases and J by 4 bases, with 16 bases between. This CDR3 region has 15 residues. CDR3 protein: CASSAIPTDFYGYTF. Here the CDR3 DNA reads TGTGCCAGCAGTGCTATCCCGACAGACTTCTATGGCTACACCTTC.

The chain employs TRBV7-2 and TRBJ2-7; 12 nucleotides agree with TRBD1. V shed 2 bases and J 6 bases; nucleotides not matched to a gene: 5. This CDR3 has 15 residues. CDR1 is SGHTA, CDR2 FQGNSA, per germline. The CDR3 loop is CASSLSGTGGLEQYF. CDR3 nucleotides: TGTGCCAGCAGCTTATCAGGGACAGGGGGCCTCGAGCAGTACTTC.

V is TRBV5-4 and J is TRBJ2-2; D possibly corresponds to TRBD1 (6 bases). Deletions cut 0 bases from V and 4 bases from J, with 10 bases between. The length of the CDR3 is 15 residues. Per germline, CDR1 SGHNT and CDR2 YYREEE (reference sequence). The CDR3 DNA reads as TGTGCCAGCAGCTTGGCGGACAGATCCACCGGGGAGCTGTTTTTT. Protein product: CASSLADRSTGELFF.

The CDR3 spells CASSGQGYTEAFF. CDR3 DNA: TGTGCCAGCAGTGGACAGGGCTACACTGAAGCTTTCTTT. The chain is built from TRBV2 and TRBJ1-1; TRBD1 agrees at 7 bases. The V segment lost 4 bases and the J segment 3 bases; nucleotides outside the gene matches: 2. The CDR3 totals 13 residues. The germline V gene has CDR1 SNHLY and CDR2 FYNNEI.

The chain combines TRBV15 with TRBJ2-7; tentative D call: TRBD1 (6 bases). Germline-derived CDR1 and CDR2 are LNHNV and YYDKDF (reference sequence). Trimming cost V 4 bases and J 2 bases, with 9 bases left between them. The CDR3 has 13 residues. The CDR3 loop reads CATSTDRTYEQYF. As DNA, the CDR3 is TGTGCCACCAGCACGGACAGAACCTACGAGCAGTACTTC.

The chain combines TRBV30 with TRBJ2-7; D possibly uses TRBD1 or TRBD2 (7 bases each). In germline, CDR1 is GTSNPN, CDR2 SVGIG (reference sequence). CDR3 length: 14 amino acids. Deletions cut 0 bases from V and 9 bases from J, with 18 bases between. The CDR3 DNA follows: TGTGCCTGGAGTGTCGGGCAGGGGGGGGTGTGGCAGTACTTC. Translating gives CAWSVGQGGVWQYF.

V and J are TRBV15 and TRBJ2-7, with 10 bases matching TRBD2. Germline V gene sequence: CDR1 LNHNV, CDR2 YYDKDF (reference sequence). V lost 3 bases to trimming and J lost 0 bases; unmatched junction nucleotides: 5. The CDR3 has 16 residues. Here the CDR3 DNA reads TGTGCCACCAGCAGCTACGGACTAGCGGACTCCTACGAGCAGTACTTC. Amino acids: CATSSYGLADSYEQYF. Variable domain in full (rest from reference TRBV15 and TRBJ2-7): DAMVIQNPRYQVTQFGKPVTLSCSQTLNHNVMYWYQQKSSQAPKLLFHYYDKDFNNEADTPDNFQSRRPNTSFCFLDIRSPGLGDTAMYLCATSSYGLADSYEQYFGPGTRLTVT.

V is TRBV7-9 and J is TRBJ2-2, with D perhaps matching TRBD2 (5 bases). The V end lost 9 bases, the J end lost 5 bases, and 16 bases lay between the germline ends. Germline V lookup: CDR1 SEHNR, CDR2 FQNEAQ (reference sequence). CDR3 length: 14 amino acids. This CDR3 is CARGSMTGTGELFF. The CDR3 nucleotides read TGTGCCAGGGGGAGTATGACGGGTACCGGGGAGCTGTTTTTT. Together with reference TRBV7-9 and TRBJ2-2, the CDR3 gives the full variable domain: DTGVSQNPRHKITKRGQNVTFRCDPISEHNRLYWYRQTLGQGPEFLTYFQNEAQLEKSRLLSDRFSAERPKGSFSTLEIQRTEQGDSAMYLCARGSMTGTGELFFGEGSRLTVL.

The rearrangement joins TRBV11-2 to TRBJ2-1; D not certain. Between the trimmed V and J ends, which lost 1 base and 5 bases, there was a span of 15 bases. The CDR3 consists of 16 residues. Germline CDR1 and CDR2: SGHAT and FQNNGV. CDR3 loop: CASSLASAYPNNEQFF. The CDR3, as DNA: TGTGCCAGCAGCTTAGCCTCAGCATACCCAAACAATGAGCAGTTCTTC.

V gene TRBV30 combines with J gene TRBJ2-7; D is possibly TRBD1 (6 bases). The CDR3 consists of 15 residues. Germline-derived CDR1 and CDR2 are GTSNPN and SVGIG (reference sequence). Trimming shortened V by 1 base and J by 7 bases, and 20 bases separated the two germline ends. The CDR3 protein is CAWSAPGHPAREQYF. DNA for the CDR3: TGTGCCTGGAGTGCCCCGGGACACCCCGCGCGGGAGCAGTACTTC. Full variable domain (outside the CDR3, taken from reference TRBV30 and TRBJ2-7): SQTIHQWPATLVQPVGSPLSLECTVEGTSNPNLYWYRQAAGRGLQLLFYSVGIGQISSEVPQNLSASRPQDRQFILSSKKLLLSDSGFYLCAWSAPGHPAREQYFGPGTRLTVT.

This CDR3 reads CASSLRGGGNQPQHF. CDR3 in DNA: TGTGCCAGCAGCTTGAGGGGAGGCGGGAATCAGCCCCAGCATTTT. The V gene is TRBV5-8, the J gene TRBJ1-5, with a weak D call TRBD1 (5 bases). This CDR3 has 15 residues. V shed 1 base and J shed 4 bases, with 12 bases lying between them. Germline lookup yields CDR1 SGHTS and CDR2 YDEGEE. Complete variable domain (other parts from reference TRBV5-8 and TRBJ1-5): EAGVTQSPTHLIKTRGQQATLRCSPISGHTSVYWYQQALGLGLQFLLWYDEGEERNRGNFPPRFSGRQFPNYSSELNVNALELEDSALYLCASSLRGGGNQPQHFGDGTRLSIL.

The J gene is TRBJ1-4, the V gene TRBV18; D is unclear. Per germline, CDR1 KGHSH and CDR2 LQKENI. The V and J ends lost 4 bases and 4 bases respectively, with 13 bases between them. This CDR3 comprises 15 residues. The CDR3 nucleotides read TGTGCCAGCTCACGAATGGGCCAGCTTAATGAAAAACTGTTTTTT. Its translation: CASSRMGQLNEKLFF.

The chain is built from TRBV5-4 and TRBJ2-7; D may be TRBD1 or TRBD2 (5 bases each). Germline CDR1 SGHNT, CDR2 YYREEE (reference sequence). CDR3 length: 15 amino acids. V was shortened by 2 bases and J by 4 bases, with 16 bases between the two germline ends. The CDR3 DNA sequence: TGTGCCAGCAGCTTAGAGGGGTCTTCGCGGTACGAGCAGTACTTC. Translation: CASSLEGSSRYEQYF. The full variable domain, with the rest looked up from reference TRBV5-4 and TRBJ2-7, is ETGVTQSPTHLIKTRGQQVTLRCSSQSGHNTVSWYQQALGQGPQFIFQYYREEENGRGNFPPRFSGLQFPNYSSELNVNALELDDSALYLCASSLEGSSRYEQYFGPGTRLTVT.

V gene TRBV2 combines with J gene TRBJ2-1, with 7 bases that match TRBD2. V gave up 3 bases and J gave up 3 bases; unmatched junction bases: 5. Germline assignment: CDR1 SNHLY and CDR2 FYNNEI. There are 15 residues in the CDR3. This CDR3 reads CASSDRAGDYNEQFF. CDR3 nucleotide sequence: TGTGCCAGCAGTGACCGGGCGGGGGACTACAATGAGCAGTTCTTC.

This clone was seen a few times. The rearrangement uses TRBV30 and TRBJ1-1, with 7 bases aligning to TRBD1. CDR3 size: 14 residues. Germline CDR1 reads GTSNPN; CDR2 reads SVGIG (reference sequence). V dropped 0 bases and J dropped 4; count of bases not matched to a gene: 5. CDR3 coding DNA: TGTGCCTGGAGTGTCAGACAGGGAGGCACTGAAGCTTTCTTT. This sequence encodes CAWSVRQGGTEAFF.

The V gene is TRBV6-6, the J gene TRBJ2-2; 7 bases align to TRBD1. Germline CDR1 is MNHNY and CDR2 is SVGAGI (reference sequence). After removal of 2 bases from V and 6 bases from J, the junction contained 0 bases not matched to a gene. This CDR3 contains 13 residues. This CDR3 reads CASSYQGAGELFF. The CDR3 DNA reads TGTGCCAGCAGTTACCAGGGGGCCGGGGAGCTGTTTTTT.

CDR3 amino acids: CASSPIQGAEEKLFF. The CDR3 DNA follows: TGTGCCAGCTCACCGATACAGGGGGCAGAGGAAAAACTGTTTTTT. This chain uses TRBV18 with TRBJ1-4, with 9 bases matching TRBD1. The CDR3 is 15 residues long. The germline V gene encodes CDR1 KGHSH and CDR2 LQKENI. V dropped 3 bases and J dropped 8; count of bases not matched to a gene: 7.

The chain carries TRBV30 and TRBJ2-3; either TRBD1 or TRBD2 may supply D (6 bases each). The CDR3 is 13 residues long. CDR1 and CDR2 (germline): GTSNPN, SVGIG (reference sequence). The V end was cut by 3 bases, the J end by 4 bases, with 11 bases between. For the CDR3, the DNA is TGTGCCTGGAGGCCTAGGGGGGCAGATACGCAGTATTTT. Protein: CAWRPRGADTQYF.

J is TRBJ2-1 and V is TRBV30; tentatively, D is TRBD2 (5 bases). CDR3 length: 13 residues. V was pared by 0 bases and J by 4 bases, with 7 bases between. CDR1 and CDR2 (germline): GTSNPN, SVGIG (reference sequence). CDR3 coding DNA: TGTGCCTGGAGTGTAGGACTGTACAATGAGCAGTTCTTC. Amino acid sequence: CAWSVGLYNEQFF.

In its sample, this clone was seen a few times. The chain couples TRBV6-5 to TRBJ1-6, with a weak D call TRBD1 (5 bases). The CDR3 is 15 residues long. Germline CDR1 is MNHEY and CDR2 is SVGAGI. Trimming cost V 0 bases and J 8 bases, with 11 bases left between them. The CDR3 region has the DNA TGTGCCAGCAGTTACTCGGTCCAGGGAGATTCACCCCTCCACTTT. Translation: CASSYSVQGDSPLHF.

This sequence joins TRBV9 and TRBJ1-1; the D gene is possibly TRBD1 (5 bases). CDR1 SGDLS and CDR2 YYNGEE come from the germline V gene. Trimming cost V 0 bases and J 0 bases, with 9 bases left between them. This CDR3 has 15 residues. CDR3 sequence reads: CASSVVEGLNTEAFF. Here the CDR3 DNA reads TGTGCCAGCAGCGTAGTGGAGGGGTTGAACACTGAAGCTTTCTTT.

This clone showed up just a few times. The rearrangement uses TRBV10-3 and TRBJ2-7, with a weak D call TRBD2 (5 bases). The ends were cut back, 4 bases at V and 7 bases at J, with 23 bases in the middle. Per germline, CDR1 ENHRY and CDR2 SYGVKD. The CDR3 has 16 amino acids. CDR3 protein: CAISGNSGYPNEEQYF. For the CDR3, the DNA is TGTGCCATCAGTGGAAATTCGGGATACCCGAACGAGGAGCAGTACTTC.